This passage covers 32 T cell receptor beta chains from one sample sequenced in a study of cytomegalovirus exposure and HLA in healthy donors (dated by TCRdb to between 2016 and 2019). Libraries were built with the immunoSEQ multiplex PCR assay. For the multiplex PCR, a mixture combining 60 forward primers for TCR Vbeta segments and 13 reverse primers for TCR Jbeta segments was used. Held by TCRdb, this immuneACCESS table contains in-frame sequences only and omits some clones. Under half of the omission traces to an unresolved V gene where checked; the cause of the rest is unknown. Present in this sample are some 100,000 clones, more than 65% of which were seen just once. The ten largest clones represent more than 1% of the sample. Sequencing was done on a sample of PBMCs. All receptors derive from a woman between 18 and 29 years old in good health and CMV-seronegative.

The chain uses TRBV11-2 and TRBJ1-2; 8 bases line up with TRBD1. With 8 bases clipped from V and 5 bases from J, the junction kept 16 bases outside the gene matches. This CDR3 spans 16 amino acids. The germline CDR1 and CDR2 sequences are SGHAT and FQNNGV. The CDR3, as DNA: TGTGCCAGCGGGGTACAACAGGGGGTCCCTAGTTATGGCTACACCTTC. This gives the protein CASGVQQGVPSYGYTF.

V usage is TRBV5-1 and J usage is TRBJ1-4; 10 nucleotides match TRBD1. The J segment lost 6 bases and the V segment lost 6 bases, leaving 8 bases of the junction unmatched. Germline CDR1 is SGHRS and CDR2 is YFSETQ. The CDR3 is 15 amino acids. The CDR3 reads CASTKDRGLDEKLFF. The CDR3 coding sequence is TGCGCCAGCACAAAAGACAGGGGGCTTGATGAAAAACTGTTTTTT.

This clone was counted a single time. This sequence joins TRBV21-1 and TRBJ2-7; the DNA was not used to check the table's D call, TRBD1. TRBV21-1 is shown as a pseudogene. The CDR3 contains 16 residues. As DNA, the CDR3 is TGTGCCAGCAGCAACCGGATGAGGGACAGCTACTACGAGCAGTACTTC. Its protein product is CASSNRMRDSYYEQYF.

J is TRBJ2-5 and V is TRBV4-3; TRBD1 might be the D (8 bases). This CDR3 spans 15 amino acids. The germline gives CDR1 LGHNA, CDR2 YSLEER. V was clipped by 1 base and J by 11 bases, with 20 bases between them. CDR3 loop: CASSQGEGQAEGQYF. DNA of the CDR3: TGCGCCAGCAGCCAAGGGGAGGGACAGGCGGAAGGGCAGTACTTC.

The chain employs TRBV5-1 and TRBJ2-1, with a tentative D call TRBD2 (5 bases). Germline lookup yields CDR1 SGHRS and CDR2 YFSETQ. The CDR3 is 16 amino acids. V lost 3 bases and J 3 bases, leaving 16 bases between the germline ends. DNA of the CDR3: TGCGCCAGCAGCTCTGGTGGAGCGGCGAGCTACAATGAGCAGTTCTTC. Translating gives CASSSGGAASYNEQFF.

The V and J genes are TRBV7-6 and TRBJ2-1; D perhaps matches TRBD2 (5 bases). V gave up 2 bases and J gave up 7 bases, with 18 bases separating them. There are 16 residues in the CDR3. CDR1 SGHVS and CDR2 FNYEAQ come from the germline V gene. The CDR3 loop is CASSLYLRGSENEQFF. Written as DNA, the CDR3 is TGTGCCAGCAGCTTATATCTCCGAGGGAGTGAGAATGAGCAGTTCTTC.

This clone was detected a few times. CDR3 in amino acids: CASSKLTGHEQYF. DNA of the CDR3: TGTGCCAGCAGCAAACTGACAGGGCACGAGCAGTACTTC. The chain has TRBV7-6 and TRBJ2-7; the match to TRBD1 covers 7 bases. The CDR3 is 13 amino acids. In germline, CDR1 is SGHVS, CDR2 FNYEAQ. Trimming took 5 bases from V and 5 from J; bases not matched to a gene: 6.

This chain connects TRBV30 to TRBJ2-3, with 7 bases matching TRBD2. Germline values: CDR1 GTSNPN, CDR2 SVGIG (reference sequence). Trimming at V came to 3 bases and at J to 6 bases, leaving 9 bases not matched to a gene. The CDR3 runs to 14 residues. DNA for the CDR3: TGTGCCTGGAGCACGCCGGGAGGACCCGATACGCAGTATTTT. It specifies CAWSTPGGPDTQYF.

This clone is a singleton in its sample. This chain connects TRBV19 to TRBJ2-5, with D possibly being TRBD2 (7 bases). Gene TRBJ2-7 matches the end of the DNA better, so the J call may be wrong. The CDR3 length is 13 residues. CDR1 is LNHDA and CDR2 is SQIVND in the germline V gene (reference sequence). CDR3 sequence: CASSNREGYEQYF. CDR3 nucleotide sequence: TGTGCCAGTAGTAACAGGGAGGGATACGAGCAGTACTTC.

The V gene is TRBV19, the J gene TRBJ2-1, with TRBD1 identical over 12 bases. V shed 5 bases and J 8 bases; nucleotides not matched to a gene: 13. This CDR3 contains 17 residues. The germline gives CDR1 LNHDA, CDR2 SQIVND (reference sequence). The CDR3 loop reads CASSPIPRDRGLYEQFF. CDR3 nucleotides: TGTGCCAGTAGTCCCATCCCCCGGGACAGGGGGCTCTATGAGCAGTTCTTC.

The chain has TRBV5-4 and TRBJ2-7; TRBD1 aligns across 7 bases. V was clipped by 4 bases and J by 2 bases; unmatched bases: 3. Germline CDR1 SGHNT, CDR2 YYREEE (reference sequence). This CDR3 region has 13 residues. The CDR3 DNA follows: TGTGCCAGCAGCGGGGACAGCCCCTACGAGCAGTACTTC. Protein product: CASSGDSPYEQYF.

In this sample, this clone turned up once. The chain has TRBV28 and TRBJ1-2; 10 nucleotides line up with TRBD1. Per germline, CDR1 MDHEN and CDR2 SYDVKM. V was clipped by 6 bases and J by 6 bases; unmatched bases: 4. This CDR3 region has 13 residues. The CDR3 DNA reads TGTGCCAGCAGAGACAGGGGGCGAGATGGCTACACCTTC. Its protein product is CASRDRGRDGYTF.

The chain uses TRBV19 and TRBJ2-7; no definite D call. The length of the CDR3 is 11 residues. Germline CDR1 reads LNHDA; CDR2 reads SQIVND (reference sequence). V lost 7 bases to trimming and J lost 5 bases, with 9 bases between them. The CDR3 nucleotides are TGTGCCAGTATCCCCCCCGACGAGCAGTACTTC. It encodes CASIPPDEQYF.

The chain uses TRBV7-3 and TRBJ2-2; 10 bases line up with TRBD2. V lost 3 bases, J lost 2 bases, and 12 bases stayed unmatched. The CDR3 runs 19 residues. Germline-derived CDR1 and CDR2 are SGHTA and FQGTGA. This chain's CDR3 is CASSFSASGSVGNTGELFF. The CDR3 nucleotides are TGTGCCAGCAGCTTTTCCGCTAGCGGGAGCGTAGGCAACACCGGGGAGCTGTTTTTT.

This chain connects TRBV30 to TRBJ1-1; the D gene is possibly TRBD1 (5 bases). The CDR3 has 14 residues. CDR1 is GTSNPN, CDR2 SVGIG, per germline (reference sequence). Trimming stripped 0 bases from V and 5 bases from J, with 13 bases between. The CDR3 DNA follows: TGTGCCTGGAGTGTAAGAACGGGGGGAACTGAAGCTTTCTTT. Amino acids: CAWSVRTGGTEAFF.

This rearrangement joins TRBV7-9 to TRBJ1-5; no clear D gene. CDR1 and CDR2 (germline): SEHNR, FQNEAQ (reference sequence). The CDR3 is 13 residues long. V was pared by 5 bases and J by 2 bases, with 7 bases between. CDR3 amino acids: CASSKEGNQPQHF. The CDR3 DNA reads TGTGCCAGCAGCAAGGAGGGCAATCAGCCCCAGCATTTT.

The chain is built from TRBV5-5 and TRBJ2-6; TRBD2 might be the D (6 bases). This CDR3 spans 15 amino acids. The germline gives CDR1 SGHKS, CDR2 YYEKEE (reference sequence). V was pared by 4 bases and J by 0 bases, with 8 bases between. The DNA for the CDR3 is TGTGCCAGCAGCATCGGGAGCTCTGGGGCCAACGTCCTGACTTTC. Protein sequence: CASSIGSSGANVLTF.

The chain uses TRBV18 and TRBJ2-1; 7 bases are a match to TRBD2. The CDR3 sequence is 17 residues long. V was pared by 2 bases and J by 8 bases, with 15 bases of the junction left unmatched. Germline values: CDR1 KGHSH, CDR2 LQKENI. CDR3 coding DNA: TGTGCCAGCTCACCATCCAGAGTTGGCGGGAGTAGTGATGAGCAGTTCTTC. Amino acid sequence: CASSPSRVGGSSDEQFF.

For this clone: Distinct nucleotide sequences in the sample also encode this CDR3. The chain links TRBV18 to TRBJ1-1; a weak D match, TRBD1 (6 bases). The V end was cut by 4 bases, the J end by 1 base, with 7 bases between. Germline V gene lookup returns CDR1 KGHSH and CDR2 LQKENI. The CDR3 runs to 13 residues. DNA for the CDR3: TGTGCCAGCTCACTGGGACAGAACACTGAAGCTTTCTTT. This translates into CASSLGQNTEAFF.

As regards this clone: The junction differs from germline at one of its ends, possibly a read error. The chain combines TRBV7-9 with TRBJ2-7, with 7 bases lining up with TRBD1. The CDR3 has 17 amino acids. Germline CDR1 and CDR2: SEHNR and FQNEAQ (reference sequence). The CDR3 DNA is TGTTCCAGCAGCTTAGCCAACAAGGGACAGCGATCCTACGAGCAGTACTTC. Translation: CSSSLANKGQRSYEQYF.

A few counts support this clone. The chain recombines TRBV18 with TRBJ1-1; D ambiguous. The CDR3 spans 13 residues. Trimming stripped 2 bases from V and 1 base from J, with 5 bases between. Germline V gene data show CDR1 as KGHSH and CDR2 as LQKENI. The CDR3 is CASSPRANTEAFF. The CDR3, as DNA: TGTGCCAGCTCACCAAGAGCGAACACTGAAGCTTTCTTT.

The chain uses TRBV11-2 and TRBJ2-1, with 8 bases matching TRBD2. Germline V CDR1 and CDR2: SGHAT, FQNNGV. After removal of 5 bases from V and 2 bases from J, the junction contained 5 bases not matched to a gene. The CDR3 extends over 15 amino acids. The CDR3 DNA is TGTGCCAGCAGCCCTCGGCGGGGGGCCTACAATGAGCAGTTCTTC. Protein product: CASSPRRGAYNEQFF.

This chain connects TRBV5-4 to TRBJ2-7; D might be TRBD1 (6 bases). The germline gives CDR1 SGHNT, CDR2 YYREEE (reference sequence). CDR3 length equals 14 residues. V lost 2 bases and J 6 bases, leaving 15 bases between the germline ends. CDR3 coding DNA: TGTGCCAGCAGCTTCGGGACATCGGGCGGCGAGCAGTACTTC. Translation gives CASSFGTSGGEQYF.

This rearrangement joins TRBV7-9 to TRBJ2-1; TRBD1 agrees at 11 bases. Unmatched junction bases numbered 5, after V lost 5 bases and J lost 5 bases. Germline lookup yields CDR1 SEHNR and CDR2 FQNEAQ (reference sequence). This CDR3 region has 15 residues. The CDR3 region is CASSLGQGADNEQFF. In DNA, the CDR3 is TGTGCCAGCAGCCTCGGACAGGGGGCCGACAATGAGCAGTTCTTC. Drawing the rest from reference TRBV7-9 and TRBJ2-1, the complete variable domain is DTGVSQNPRHKITKRGQNVTFRCDPISEHNRLYWYRQTLGQGPEFLTYFQNEAQLEKSRLLSDRFSAERPKGSFSTLEIQRTEQGDSAMYLCASSLGQGADNEQFFGPGTRLTVL.

The chain carries TRBV6-5 and TRBJ2-7; 8 positions match TRBD2. The CDR3 is 16 residues long. In germline, CDR1 is MNHEY, CDR2 SVGAGI. J was trimmed by 2 bases and V by 1 base; bases with no gene match: 7. The CDR3: CASSYLRREVPYEQYF. CDR3 nucleotide sequence: TGTGCCAGCAGTTACTTGAGGCGGGAGGTTCCCTACGAGCAGTACTTC.

This clone was detected only once. This chain connects TRBV28 to TRBJ1-5; D remains unclear. There are 20 residues in the CDR3. Trimming removed 5 bases from V and 1 base from J, with 27 bases in between. Germline V CDR1 and CDR2: MDHEN, SYDVKM. The CDR3 nucleotides read TGTGCCAGCAGTCGTAAGAGTAAAGACGGAGGTTTCTTGAGCAATCAGCCCCAGCATTTT. Encoded protein: CASSRKSKDGGFLSNQPQHF.

This clone was counted once. The chain links TRBV10-2 to TRBJ1-5, with D perhaps TRBD1 (5 bases). The CDR3 covers 13 residues. Germline assignment: CDR1 WSHSY and CDR2 SAAADI. V lost 2 bases and J lost 5, with 7 bases in between. CDR3 sequence reads: CASSEGGDQPQHF. The CDR3 DNA sequence: TGCGCCAGCAGTGAGGGGGGGGATCAGCCCCAGCATTTT.

The V gene is TRBV6-6, the J gene TRBJ1-4; no firm D call. The CDR3 sequence is 13 residues long. V lost 5 bases and J 4 bases, leaving 8 bases between the germline ends. The germline V gene has CDR1 MNHNY and CDR2 SVGAGI (reference sequence). The DNA for the CDR3 is TGTGCCAGCAGTCCACAGAGTAATGAAAAACTGTTTTTT. Translated, it gives CASSPQSNEKLFF.

The chain carries TRBV7-3 and TRBJ2-7; D gene uncertain. Deletions cut 2 bases from V and 2 bases from J, with 7 bases between. Germline V CDR1 and CDR2: SGHTA, FQGTGA. The CDR3 is made up of 13 amino acids. In DNA, the CDR3 is TGTGCCAGCAGCTTAGGTGGGCCCTACGAGCAGTACTTC. Protein: CASSLGGPYEQYF.

This clone was counted only a few times. The V and J genes are TRBV7-9 and TRBJ1-1; a possible D gene is TRBD1 (5 bases). V was shortened by 4 bases and J by 3 bases, with 9 bases between the two germline ends. CDR1 SEHNR and CDR2 FQNEAQ come from the germline V gene (reference sequence). The length of the CDR3 is 13 residues. CDR3: CASSSGGDTEAFF. Written as DNA, the CDR3 is TGTGCCAGCAGCTCCGGGGGGGACACTGAAGCTTTCTTT.

The chain employs TRBV28 and TRBJ2-1; maybe TRBD2 (6 bases). The CDR3 extends over 15 amino acids. The germline gives CDR1 MDHEN, CDR2 SYDVKM. Deletions cut 2 bases from V and 1 base from J, with 9 bases between. DNA of the CDR3: TGTGCCAGCAGTTTAGGAGCGGGTTCCTACAATGAGCAGTTCTTC. Residues: CASSLGAGSYNEQFF.

This clone has only one observation. J is TRBJ2-7 and V is TRBV2; perhaps TRBD2 as D (6 bases). With 7 bases removed from V and 2 bases from J, the gap between germline ends came to 15 bases. The V gene's germline CDR1 is SNHLY and CDR2 FYNNEI. CDR3 length: 14 residues. The CDR3 DNA is TGTGCCAGCAAGGTCGGGACTGCTACCTACGAGCAGTACTTC. Residues: CASKVGTATYEQYF.